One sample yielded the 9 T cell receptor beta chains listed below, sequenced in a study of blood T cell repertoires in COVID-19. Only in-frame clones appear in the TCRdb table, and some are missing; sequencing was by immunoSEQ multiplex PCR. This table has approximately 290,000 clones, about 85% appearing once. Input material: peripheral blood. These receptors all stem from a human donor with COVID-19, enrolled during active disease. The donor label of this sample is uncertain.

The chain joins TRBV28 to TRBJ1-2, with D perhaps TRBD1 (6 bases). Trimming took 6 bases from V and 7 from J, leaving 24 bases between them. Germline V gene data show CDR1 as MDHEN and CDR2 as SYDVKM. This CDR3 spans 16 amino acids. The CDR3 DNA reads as TGTGCCAGCAGCATAATAACAGCCCCAGGGGCTTCTGGCTACACCTTC. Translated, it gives CASSIITAPGASGYTF.

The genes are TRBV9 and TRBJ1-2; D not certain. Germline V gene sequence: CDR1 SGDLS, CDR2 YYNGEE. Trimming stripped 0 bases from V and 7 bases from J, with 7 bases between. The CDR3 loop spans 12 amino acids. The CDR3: CASSVGNSGYTF. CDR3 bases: TGTGCCAGCAGCGTAGGTAATTCTGGCTACACCTTC.

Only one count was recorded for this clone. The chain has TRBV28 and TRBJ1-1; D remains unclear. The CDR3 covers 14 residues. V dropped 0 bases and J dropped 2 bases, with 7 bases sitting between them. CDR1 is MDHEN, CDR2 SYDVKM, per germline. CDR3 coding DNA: TGTGCCAGCAGTTTATGGCGGGCTAACACTGAAGCTTTCTTT. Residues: CASSLWRANTEAFF.

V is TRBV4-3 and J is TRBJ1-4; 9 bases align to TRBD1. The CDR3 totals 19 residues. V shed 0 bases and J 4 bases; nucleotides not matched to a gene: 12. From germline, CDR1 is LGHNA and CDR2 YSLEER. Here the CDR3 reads CASSQDLSGQGGGNEKLFF. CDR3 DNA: TGCGCCAGCAGCCAAGATCTTTCGGGACAGGGAGGGGGTAATGAAAAACTGTTTTTT.

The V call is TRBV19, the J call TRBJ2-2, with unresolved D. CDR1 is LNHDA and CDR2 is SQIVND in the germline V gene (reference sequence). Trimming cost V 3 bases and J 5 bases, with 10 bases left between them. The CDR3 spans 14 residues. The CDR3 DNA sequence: TGTGCCAGTAGTATTGATAGAGAGACCGGGGAGCTGTTTTTT. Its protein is CASSIDRETGELFF.

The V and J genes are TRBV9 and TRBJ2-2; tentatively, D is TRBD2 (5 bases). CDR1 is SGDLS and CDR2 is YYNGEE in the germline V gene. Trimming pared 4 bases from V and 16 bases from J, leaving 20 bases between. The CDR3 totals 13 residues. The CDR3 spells CASSPRGDSLPFF. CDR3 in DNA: TGTGCCAGCAGCCCCCGGGGAGACTCGCTACCGTTTTTT.

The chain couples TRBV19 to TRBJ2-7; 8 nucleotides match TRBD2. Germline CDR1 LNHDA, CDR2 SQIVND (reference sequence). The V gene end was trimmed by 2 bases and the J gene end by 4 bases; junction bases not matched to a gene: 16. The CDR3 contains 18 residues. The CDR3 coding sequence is TGTGCCAGTAGTATAAACCGGGAGGGACTTCCGAACTCATACGAGCAGTACTTC. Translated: CASSINREGLPNSYEQYF.

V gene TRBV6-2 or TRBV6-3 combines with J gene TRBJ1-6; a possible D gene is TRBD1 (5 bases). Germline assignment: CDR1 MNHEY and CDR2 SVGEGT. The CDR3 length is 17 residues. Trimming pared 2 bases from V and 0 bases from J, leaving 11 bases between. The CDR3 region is CASSYVRGSSYNSPLHF. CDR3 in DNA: TGTGCCAGCAGTTACGTTCGGGGGAGCTCCTATAATTCACCCCTCCACTTT.

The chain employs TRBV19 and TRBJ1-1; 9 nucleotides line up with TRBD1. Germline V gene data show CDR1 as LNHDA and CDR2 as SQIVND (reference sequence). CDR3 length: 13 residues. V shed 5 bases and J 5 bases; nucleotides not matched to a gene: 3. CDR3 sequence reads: CASSLDRGTEAFF. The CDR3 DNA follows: TGTGCCAGTAGTCTCGACAGGGGGACTGAAGCTTTCTTT.